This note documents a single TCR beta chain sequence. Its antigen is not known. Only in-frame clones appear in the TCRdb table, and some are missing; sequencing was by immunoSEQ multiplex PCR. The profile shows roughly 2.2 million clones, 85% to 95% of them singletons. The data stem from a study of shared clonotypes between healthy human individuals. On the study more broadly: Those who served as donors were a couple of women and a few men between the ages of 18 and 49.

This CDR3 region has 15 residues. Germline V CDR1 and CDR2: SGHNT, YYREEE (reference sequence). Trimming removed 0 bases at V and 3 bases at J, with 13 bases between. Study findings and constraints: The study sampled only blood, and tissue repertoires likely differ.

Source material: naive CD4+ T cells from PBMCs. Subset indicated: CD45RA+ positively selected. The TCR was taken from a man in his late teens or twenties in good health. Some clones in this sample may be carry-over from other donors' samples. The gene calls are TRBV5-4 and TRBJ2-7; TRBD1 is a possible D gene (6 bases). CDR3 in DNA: TGTGCCAGCAGCTTGGGAGGGGGAGCCTTCTACGAGCAGTACTTC. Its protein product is CASSLGGGAFYEQYF.